Here is one TCR beta chain with its context. A much larger clone lies one base from this, so it may be a read error. CDR1 is SGHTA and CDR2 is FQGNSA in the germline V gene. The CDR3 extends over 14 amino acids. The V gene lost 7 bases and the J gene lost 2 bases, with 14 bases spanning the gap. The sample originates from a study of regulatory T cells in long-lasting Graves disease. Library construction for TCR beta used iRepertoire HTBI primers and Arm-PCR of CDR3 regions. TCRdb analysed the multiplex PCR reads with MiXCR anew, one entry per CDR3 protein. The sample records 620,000 or so distinct CDR3 sequences, 15% to 20% being singletons. Time point noted: newly diagnosed GD, antithyroid drugs for less than 3 months. Following extraction of RNA from PBMCs, that RNA was used to make the TCR library. This sample also belongs to another study, concerning T cells in Graves' hyperthyroidism and ophthalmopathy. That paper adds: The primer set for the first-round RT-PCR of the TCR CDR3 was HTBI.

The sequences come from peripheral blood mononuclear cells (PBMCs), collected at new diagnosis, from a patient treated with antithyroid drugs. The receptor was derived from a woman in her 30s with Graves disease. The chain recombines TRBV7-2 with TRBJ1-2; maybe TRBD1 (6 bases). The CDR3 loop reads CASNLVGGNYGYTF. CDR3 in DNA: TGTGCCAGCAACCTTGTAGGGGGAAACTATGGCTACACCTTC.